This T cell receptor (beta chain) comes out of a study of blood T cell repertoires in COVID-19. The length of the CDR3 is 15 residues. With 4 bases removed from V and 1 base from J, the gap between germline ends came to 11 bases. Germline V lookup: CDR1 LNHNV, CDR2 YYDKDF (reference sequence). Original data processing: For nucleated cells, counts were estimated from reference gene primer amplification. Some clones are missing from TCRdb's copy, which holds only in-frame ones; the method was immunoSEQ multiplex PCR. The V and J calls and clone size come from that table; D and trimming were worked out from the DNA. In the table there are some 110,000 clones, 84% of which are singletons. The study recruited people aged about 18 to 95 years across 24 US areas.

Specimen: PBMCs or T cells enriched from blood (not recorded which). The V gene is TRBV15, the J gene TRBJ1-5; D may be TRBD1 (6 bases). The clonotype originates from a woman in her thirties who had recovered from COVID-19. The CDR3 sequence: CATSNDRKSNQPQHF. The CDR3 DNA follows: TGTGCCACCAGCAACGACAGGAAGAGCAATCAGCCCCAGCATTTT. Full variable domain (rest looked up from reference TRBV15 and TRBJ1-5): DAMVIQNPRYQVTQFGKPVTLSCSQTLNHNVMYWYQQKSSQAPKLLFHYYDKDFNNEADTPDNFQSRRPNTSFCFLDIRSPGLGDTAMYLCATSNDRKSNQPQHFGDGTRLSIL.